These T cell receptor beta chains were read from a single sample in a study of blood T cell repertoires in COVID-19. Measured with immunoSEQ multiplex PCR; TCRdb has only the in-frame clones, and not every one. The data hold approximately 230,000 clones, with about four fifths observed a single time. The material sequenced was peripheral blood. These receptor sequences come from a man older than 75 with acute or convalescent COVID-19. CDR3s include the opening cysteine and the closing phenylalanine or tryptophan. The order of the fields is D gene, V gene, clone size, J gene, CDR3 DNA, CDR3 protein. D genes are given only for firm matches. Clone size is stated in some rows and not others, as once, few, many or a class when expanded.

D gene: -; V gene: TRBV4-1; clone size: -; J gene: TRBJ1-5; CDR3 DNA: TGCGCCAGCAGCCAATCTAACAGCAATCAGCCCCAGCATTTT; CDR3 protein: CASSQSNSNQPQHF
D gene: -; V gene: TRBV28; clone size: few; J gene: TRBJ2-7; CDR3 DNA: TGTGCCAGCAAGAGCTCCTACGAGCAGTACTTC; CDR3 protein: CASKSSYEQYF
D gene: TRBD2; V gene: TRBV30; clone size: -; J gene: TRBJ2-5; CDR3 DNA: TGTGCTATCCTCGGGGGGGGCCCCCAAGAGACCCAGTACTTC; CDR3 protein: CAILGGGPQETQYF
D gene: TRBD1; V gene: TRBV19; clone size: -; J gene: TRBJ1-1; CDR3 DNA: TGTGCCAGCGAAAAGGACAGGGGACGTGAAGCTTTCTTT; CDR3 protein: CASEKDRGREAFF
D gene: -; V gene: TRBV21-1; clone size: -; J gene: TRBJ1-4; CDR3 DNA: TGTGCCAGCAGCAAAGAAATGGACAGGGTGGGCTTTCAGGAAAAACTGTTTTTT; CDR3 protein: CASSKEMDRVGFQEKLFF
D gene: TRBD1; V gene: TRBV5-1; clone size: once; J gene: TRBJ1-4; CDR3 DNA: TGCGCCAGCAGCTTGGGGGGACAGAGTAATGAAAAACTGTTTTTT; CDR3 protein: CASSLGGQSNEKLFF
D gene: TRBD2; V gene: TRBV9; clone size: -; J gene: TRBJ2-5; CDR3 DNA: TGTGCCAGCAGCCCAGGGGGACTAGCGTTTGAAGAGACCCAGTACTTC; CDR3 protein: CASSPGGLAFEETQYF
D gene: TRBD2; V gene: TRBV2; clone size: -; J gene: TRBJ2-1; CDR3 DNA: TGTGCCAGCCTAGCGGGAGGGTACAATGAGCAGTTCTTC; CDR3 protein: CASLAGGYNEQFF
D gene: TRBD2; V gene: TRBV5-4; clone size: -; J gene: TRBJ2-7; CDR3 DNA: TGTGCCAGCAGCTTCGGACTAGGGAATTCCTACGAGCAGTACTTC; CDR3 protein: CASSFGLGNSYEQYF
D gene: TRBD1; V gene: TRBV4-1; clone size: -; J gene: TRBJ1-3; CDR3 DNA: TGCGCCAGCAGCCCCGGGACAGGGCTCGGCTCTGGAAACACCATATATTTT; CDR3 protein: CASSPGTGLGSGNTIYF
D gene: -; V gene: TRBV7-9; clone size: -; J gene: TRBJ2-3; CDR3 DNA: TGTGCCAGCAGCGTCGGAGTGGGTACGCAGTATTTT; CDR3 protein: CASSVGVGTQYF
D gene: TRBD2; V gene: TRBV5-1; clone size: once; J gene: TRBJ2-3; CDR3 DNA: TGCGCCAGCAGCTTGCCCGGCGCTAGCGGGGGGAGCACAGATACGCAGTATTTT; CDR3 protein: CASSLPGASGGSTDTQYF
D gene: -; V gene: TRBV6-1; clone size: -; J gene: TRBJ1-2; CDR3 DNA: TGTGCCAGCAGTGAGGGGCCGAGCGGGGTTGGCTACACCTTC; CDR3 protein: CASSEGPSGVGYTF
D gene: -; V gene: TRBV5-1; clone size: -; J gene: TRBJ1-1; CDR3 DNA: TGCGCCAGCAGCTTGGATGCAGGATTGAACACTGAAGCTTTCTTT; CDR3 protein: CASSLDAGLNTEAFF
D gene: -; V gene: TRBV19; clone size: -; J gene: TRBJ1-5; CDR3 DNA: TGTGCCAGTAAAACCTTCCCCGGGACAAGAAGCAATCAGCCCCAGCATTTT; CDR3 protein: CASKTFPGTRSNQPQHF
D gene: TRBD1; V gene: TRBV18; clone size: -; J gene: TRBJ2-7; CDR3 DNA: TGTGCCAGCTCACCAATGGGACAGGAGGTCGGGCAGTACTTC; CDR3 protein: CASSPMGQEVGQYF
D gene: -; V gene: TRBV7-9; clone size: -; J gene: TRBJ2-7; CDR3 DNA: TGTGCCAGCAGCTCCACGGCGGGGGACAGGAGATACGAGCAGTACTTC; CDR3 protein: CASSSTAGDRRYEQYF
D gene: -; V gene: TRBV6-5; clone size: -; J gene: TRBJ2-5; CDR3 DNA: TGTGCCAGCAGGGAGGGCCCGCAAGAGACCCAGTACTTC; CDR3 protein: CASREGPQETQYF
D gene: -; V gene: TRBV2; clone size: few; J gene: TRBJ1-6; CDR3 DNA: TGTGCCAGCAGTCTTAGGGAAGGGGCTGGTTCACCCCTCCACTTT; CDR3 protein: CASSLREGAGSPLHF
D gene: TRBD2; V gene: TRBV6-4; clone size: -; J gene: TRBJ2-1; CDR3 DNA: TGTGCCAGCAGCCCGGGACTAGCGGGGGTAGGGGAGCAGTTCTTC; CDR3 protein: CASSPGLAGVGEQFF
D gene: -; V gene: TRBV9; clone size: once; J gene: TRBJ2-7; CDR3 DNA: TGTGCCAGCAGCCCGACTGGAGGGTCCCACGAGCAGTACTTC; CDR3 protein: CASSPTGGSHEQYF
D gene: -; V gene: TRBV24-1; clone size: -; J gene: TRBJ2-2; CDR3 DNA: TGTGCCACCAGTGATTCCCTTAGGTTACAGGGCGGGGAGCTGTTTTTT; CDR3 protein: CATSDSLRLQGGELFF
D gene: TRBD2; V gene: TRBV5-1; clone size: -; J gene: TRBJ2-1; CDR3 DNA: TGCGCCAGCAGCCCGGAGGGGCTAGCGGGAGCTGAGCAGTTCTTC; CDR3 protein: CASSPEGLAGAEQFF
D gene: -; V gene: TRBV9; clone size: -; J gene: TRBJ2-5; CDR3 DNA: TGTGCCAGCAGCATATCCCCCGTTTCTGAAGAGACCCAGTACTTC; CDR3 protein: CASSISPVSEETQYF
D gene: -; V gene: TRBV18; clone size: -; J gene: TRBJ1-2; CDR3 DNA: TGTGCCAGCTCACCGGGACAACCATCCTATGGCTACACCTTC; CDR3 protein: CASSPGQPSYGYTF
D gene: TRBD2; V gene: TRBV28; clone size: -; J gene: TRBJ2-3; CDR3 DNA: TGTGCCAGCGGATTCGGTAGCGGGAGCACAGATACGCAGTATTTT; CDR3 protein: CASGFGSGSTDTQYF
D gene: TRBD1; V gene: TRBV5-1; clone size: -; J gene: TRBJ2-3; CDR3 DNA: TGCGCCAGCAGCTCGGGACAGTCGAAAGGAGATACGCAGTATTTT; CDR3 protein: CASSSGQSKGDTQYF
D gene: -; V gene: TRBV28; clone size: -; J gene: TRBJ1-6; CDR3 DNA: TGTGCCAGCAGCCGCAGGGGAAATTCACCCCTCCACTTT; CDR3 protein: CASSRRGNSPLHF
D gene: TRBD1; V gene: TRBV10-3; clone size: few; J gene: TRBJ2-7; CDR3 DNA: TGTGCCATCAGATCGGACAGGGGGATCTACGAGCAGTACTTC; CDR3 protein: CAIRSDRGIYEQYF
D gene: TRBD1; V gene: TRBV5-1; clone size: -; J gene: TRBJ1-2; CDR3 DNA: TGCGCCAGCAGCTTCGGGACAGGGAACGGCTACACCTTC; CDR3 protein: CASSFGTGNGYTF
D gene: TRBD1; V gene: TRBV7-8; clone size: -; J gene: TRBJ2-7; CDR3 DNA: TGTGCCAGCAGCATAAGAGACAGGGACGAGCAGTACTTC; CDR3 protein: CASSIRDRDEQYF
D gene: TRBD1; V gene: TRBV10-3; clone size: -; J gene: TRBJ1-1; CDR3 DNA: TGTGCCATCAGTGATTTCCAGGGGGCCGATGAAGCTTTCTTT; CDR3 protein: CAISDFQGADEAFF
D gene: -; V gene: TRBV3-1/TRBV3-2; clone size: few; J gene: TRBJ1-6; CDR3 DNA: TGTGCCAGCAGCCCACGGGACACGGGTTCACCCCTCCACTTT; CDR3 protein: CASSPRDTGSPLHF
D gene: TRBD1; V gene: TRBV24-1; clone size: few; J gene: TRBJ1-5; CDR3 DNA: TGTGCCACCAGTGATTCCAGGACAGGAAAGAACCAGCCCCAGCATTTT; CDR3 protein: CATSDSRTGKNQPQHF
D gene: -; V gene: TRBV12-5; clone size: -; J gene: TRBJ2-1; CDR3 DNA: TGTGCTAGTGCCCCCTCCGGGCAGGGGCAGGGGGAGCAGTTCTTC; CDR3 protein: CASAPSGQGQGEQFF
D gene: -; V gene: TRBV28; clone size: -; J gene: TRBJ2-1; CDR3 DNA: TGTGCCAGCATGGAGGGACCCTACAATGAGCAGTTCTTC; CDR3 protein: CASMEGPYNEQFF
D gene: TRBD1; V gene: TRBV30; clone size: -; J gene: TRBJ2-1; CDR3 DNA: TGTGCCTTGCCGGGACAGGGGGGGAATGAGCAGTTCTTC; CDR3 protein: CALPGQGGNEQFF
D gene: -; V gene: TRBV23-1; clone size: -; J gene: TRBJ2-7; CDR3 DNA: TGCGCCAGCAGTCCCTACCCTTTATTTGGTGAAAGCTCCTACGAGCAGTACTTC; CDR3 protein: CASSPYPLFGESSYEQYF
D gene: -; V gene: TRBV6-5; clone size: -; J gene: TRBJ1-6; CDR3 DNA: TGTGCCAGCAGGAAGAGCTCCTATAATTCACCCCTCCACTTT; CDR3 protein: CASRKSSYNSPLHF
D gene: TRBD1; V gene: TRBV29-1; clone size: -; J gene: TRBJ2-4; CDR3 DNA: TGCAGCGCAAGACAGGGGGGAGGAAACATTCAGTACTTC; CDR3 protein: CSARQGGGNIQYF
D gene: -; V gene: TRBV6-5; clone size: -; J gene: TRBJ1-1; CDR3 DNA: TGTGCCAGCAGTTTAGTCAGGGCTAACACTGAAGCTTTCTTT; CDR3 protein: CASSLVRANTEAFF
D gene: -; V gene: TRBV11-2; clone size: -; J gene: TRBJ1-2; CDR3 DNA: TGTGCCAGCAGCTTAGGTTGGACGGACACCTATCATAACTATGGCTACACCTTC; CDR3 protein: CASSLGWTDTYHNYGYTF
D gene: -; V gene: TRBV4-1; clone size: -; J gene: TRBJ2-5; CDR3 DNA: TGCGCCAGCAGCCAAGATTTCTCGCCGGGGGTTGAGACCCAGTACTTC; CDR3 protein: CASSQDFSPGVETQYF
D gene: TRBD2; V gene: TRBV29-1; clone size: few; J gene: TRBJ2-7; CDR3 DNA: TGCAGCGTTGCCGGCGGGAGTGGTTACGAGCAGTACTTC; CDR3 protein: CSVAGGSGYEQYF
D gene: TRBD2; V gene: TRBV5-1; clone size: few; J gene: TRBJ2-7; CDR3 DNA: TGCGCCAGCAGCCGCGGGACTAGCGGAGTAGAGCAGTACTTC; CDR3 protein: CASSRGTSGVEQYF
D gene: -; V gene: TRBV28; clone size: -; J gene: TRBJ1-6; CDR3 DNA: TGTGCCAGCAGTTTATCGGGTGTAGTAACACCCCTCCACTTT; CDR3 protein: CASSLSGVVTPLHF
D gene: -; V gene: TRBV7-7; clone size: -; J gene: TRBJ1-1; CDR3 DNA: TGTGCCAGCAGCTTAAACGGAGACACTGAAGCTTTCTTT; CDR3 protein: CASSLNGDTEAFF
D gene: TRBD2; V gene: TRBV19; clone size: -; J gene: TRBJ2-7; CDR3 DNA: TGTGCCAGTAGTATAGAGTACGGGACTAGCGGAACCTACGAGCAGTACTTC; CDR3 protein: CASSIEYGTSGTYEQYF
D gene: TRBD2; V gene: TRBV18; clone size: once; J gene: TRBJ2-1; CDR3 DNA: TGTGCCAGCTCACCACCCGGGGGAGGGCCCGGCAATGAGCAGTTCTTC; CDR3 protein: CASSPPGGGPGNEQFF
D gene: TRBD2; V gene: TRBV28; clone size: -; J gene: TRBJ2-2; CDR3 DNA: TGTGCCAGCAGGACCTCGGGTCGCGGGAGGGGCGGGGAGCTGTTTTTT; CDR3 protein: CASRTSGRGRGGELFF
D gene: TRBD1; V gene: TRBV2; clone size: -; J gene: TRBJ2-3; CDR3 DNA: TGTGCCAGCGGCGGACAGGGGGCTGACGGAGATACGCAGTATTTT; CDR3 protein: CASGGQGADGDTQYF
D gene: TRBD2; V gene: TRBV11-3; clone size: -; J gene: TRBJ2-2; CDR3 DNA: TGTGCCAGCAGCTTTAGCGGGATGAACACCGGGGAGCTGTTTTTT; CDR3 protein: CASSFSGMNTGELFF
D gene: TRBD2; V gene: TRBV11-3; clone size: -; J gene: TRBJ2-7; CDR3 DNA: TGTGCCAGCAGCTTAAGCGGGACGGGGGACTACGAGCAGTACTTC; CDR3 protein: CASSLSGTGDYEQYF
D gene: -; V gene: TRBV27; clone size: -; J gene: TRBJ2-1; CDR3 DNA: TGTGCCAGCAGTGCGGGACCATACTACAATGAGCAGTTCTTC; CDR3 protein: CASSAGPYYNEQFF